Listed below are T cell receptor beta chains from one sample, sequenced in a study of vaccination and CD4 T cells after COVID-19. No cognate antigen is known for these TCRs. TCRdb independently ran MiXCR on the PCR reads; one entry per CDR3 protein. Among fewer than 25,000 distinct CDR3 sequences listed, approximately 50% were seen once. Sample: CD4+ T cells from blood, cultured in vitro. The receptors stem from a human donor who had recovered from COVID-19. Each CDR3 is given with its conserved first and last residue. A D gene is named only where the DNA matches it firmly. Expanded clones get a size class; other rows say once, few or many, or leave the size out.

v_call	d_call	clone_size	cdr3_length	j_call	cdr3_nt	cdr3_aa
TRBV11-3	.	.	14	TRBJ2-1	TGTGCCAGCAGCTTAGATGGATTTGTGGATGAGCAGTTCTTC	CASSLDGFVDEQFF
TRBV20-1	.	few	12	TRBJ1-2	TGCAGTGCAACGAAGGTGGGCTATGGCTACACCTTC	CSATKVGYGYTF
TRBV6-5	.	few	15	TRBJ1-6	TGTGCCAGCAGTTACTCGGATAGGGGAACGTCACCCCTCCACTTT	CASSYSDRGTSPLHF
TRBV6-1	.	.	19	TRBJ2-1	TGTGCCAGCAGTGAAAGGGCTTCTGGCGGGTGGAGCTCCTACAATGAGCAGTTCTTC	CASSERASGGWSSYNEQFF
TRBV19	.	few	14	TRBJ2-1	TGTGCCAGTACCACCGGGACGAATTACAATGAGCAGTTCTTC	CASTTGTNYNEQFF
TRBV2	.	.	14	TRBJ2-3	TGTGCCAGCGACAATAACGGACAGACAGATACGCAGTATTTT	CASDNNGQTDTQYF
TRBV9	.	.	14	TRBJ1-2	TGTGCCAGCAGCGTAGGAGTAGGGGGAAATGGCTACACCTTC	CASSVGVGGNGYTF
TRBV20-1	TRBD1	.	13	TRBJ1-1	TGCAGTGCTTCCAGGGGGCTGGACACTGAAGCTTTCTTT	CSASRGLDTEAFF
TRBV28	TRBD1	.	15	TRBJ2-3	TGTGCCAGCAGCCCCGGGGACAGGGGTCGAGATACGCAGTATTTT	CASSPGDRGRDTQYF
TRBV7-3	.	.	14	TRBJ1-1	TGTGCCAGCAGCTTAAGCAGGATCGGCTCTGAAGCTTTCTTT	CASSLSRIGSEAFF
TRBV24-1	.	.	16	TRBJ2-7	TGTGCCACCAGTGACTCGGGCCGGGGGTCGGCCCCAGAGCAGTACTTC	CATSDSGRGSAPEQYF
TRBV6-1	.	.	14	TRBJ1-1	TGTGCCAGCAGTCCTACCCCCAGGGGCGCTGAAGCTTTCTTT	CASSPTPRGAEAFF
TRBV7-2	.	.	17	TRBJ2-5	TGTGCCAGCAGCTTAGCGGGGTTCAACACGCCGGAAGAGACCCAGTACTTC	CASSLAGFNTPEETQYF
TRBV7-9	.	few	13	TRBJ1-1	TGTGCCAGCAGCTTAGCGCAAAACACTGAAGCTTTCTTT	CASSLAQNTEAFF
TRBV19	TRBD1	.	15	TRBJ2-2	TGTGCCAGTAGGACACAGGGGGGAGACACCGGGGAGCTGTTTTTT	CASRTQGGDTGELFF
TRBV7-3	.	.	14	TRBJ1-6	TGTGCCAGCAGCTTGGGGGGTACCCATTCACCCCTCCACTTT	CASSLGGTHSPLHF
TRBV18	.	.	15	TRBJ2-3	TGTGCCAGCTCACCGGCTGGCAGGGAAAGCGATACGCAGTATTTT	CASSPAGRESDTQYF
TRBV6-2/TRBV6-3	TRBD2	few	14	TRBJ2-7	TGTGCCAGCAGGGGACTAGCGGTTTCCTACGAGCAGTACTTC	CASRGLAVSYEQYF
TRBV28	TRBD2	.	16	TRBJ2-5	TGTGCCAGCAGTTCCTTATGGACTAGCGGACAAGAGACCCAGTACTTC	CASSSLWTSGQETQYF
TRBV11-3	.	.	14	TRBJ1-1	TGTGCCAGCAGCTTAATGTCGGGGTCGACTGAAGCTTTCTTT	CASSLMSGSTEAFF
TRBV5-1	.	.	14	TRBJ2-5	TGCGCCAGCAGCCTCGGTCGCACCCAAGAGACCCAGTACTTC	CASSLGRTQETQYF
TRBV24-1	TRBD1	.	14	TRBJ2-5	TGTGCCACCAGCGCCGGGACAGTCCAAGAGACCCAGTACTTC	CATSAGTVQETQYF
TRBV6-1	.	few	15	TRBJ1-2	TGTGCCAGCAGCGGGACAAGGGCCCAAGACTATGGCTACACCTTC	CASSGTRAQDYGYTF
TRBV6-5	.	.	15	TRBJ1-6	TGTGCCAGCAGTTACCGGACAGACGGGTATTCACCCCTCCACTTT	CASSYRTDGYSPLHF
TRBV5-1	TRBD1	.	13	TRBJ1-1	TGCGCCAGCAGCCCAGGTGACAGGGCTGAAGCTTTCTTT	CASSPGDRAEAFF
TRBV28	TRBD2	.	13	TRBJ2-4	TGTGCCAGCAACAGCGGGGGTAAAAACATTCAGTACTTC	CASNSGGKNIQYF
TRBV20-1	.	.	16	TRBJ2-3	TGCAGTGCTAGAGATTCCCCAGGGGTAGGGACAGATACGCAGTATTTT	CSARDSPGVGTDTQYF
TRBV6-1	.	.	17	TRBJ1-5	TGTGCCAGCAGTGATCAGATTGGCCGGGACAGCAATCAGCCCCAGCATTTT	CASSDQIGRDSNQPQHF
TRBV4-3	TRBD2	few	17	TRBJ2-2	TGCGCCAGCAGCCAATTGCTCCTAGCGGCGAACACCGGGGAGCTGTTTTTT	CASSQLLLAANTGELFF
TRBV30	.	.	12	TRBJ1-1	TGTGCCTCGACAGGCCTCTACACTGAAGCTTTCTTT	CASTGLYTEAFF
TRBV9	.	once	11	TRBJ1-2	TGTGCCAGCAGGGGGATCTATGGCTACACCTTC	CASRGIYGYTF
TRBV25-1	TRBD2	few	19	TRBJ2-7	TGTGCCAGCAGTTACAAAAAGGACCTCGCTAGCGGGAGTAACTACGAGCAGTACTTC	CASSYKKDLASGSNYEQYF
TRBV20-1	TRBD2	.	14	TRBJ2-1	TGCAGTGCTAGCCCGGGACTAGCGGTTAATGAGCAGTTCTTC	CSASPGLAVNEQFF
TRBV4-1	.	.	18	TRBJ2-1	TGCGCCAGCAGCCAAGAAGCCTACTCTACCACCTCCTACAATGAGCAGTTCTTC	CASSQEAYSTTSYNEQFF
TRBV11-2	.	.	13	TRBJ2-5	TGTGCCAGCAGCCATTCTAGCCAACAGACCCAGTACTTC	CASSHSSQQTQYF
TRBV6-1	.	.	14	TRBJ1-2	TGTGCCAGCAGTAAATACGGGACAAACTATGGCTACACCTTC	CASSKYGTNYGYTF
TRBV2	.	.	15	TRBJ2-2	TGTGCCAGCAGTCCTGTGAATTCGGGGACCGGGGAGCTGTTTTTT	CASSPVNSGTGELFF
TRBV11-2	TRBD2	.	15	TRBJ2-5	TGTGCCAGCAGTTACGGGACTAGCGGGGGAGGGACTCAGTACTTC	CASSYGTSGGGTQYF
TRBV19	TRBD2	few	17	TRBJ2-2	TGTGCCAGTAGTCTACGCCTCCGGGAGGCGAACACCGGGGAGCTGTTTTTT	CASSLRLREANTGELFF
TRBV2	.	.	12	TRBJ1-2	TGTGCCAGCAGGGGGACACCTTATGGCTACACCTTC	CASRGTPYGYTF
TRBV11-2	TRBD2	.	17	TRBJ2-5	TGTGCCAGCAACCTCAAGGGCGGGAGGGAGAATTGGGAGACCCAGTACTTC	CASNLKGGRENWETQYF
TRBV6-5	.	.	16	TRBJ2-2	TGTGCCAGCAGTTACGAGGAGCGGGTCGTCACCGGGGAGCTGTTTTTT	CASSYEERVVTGELFF